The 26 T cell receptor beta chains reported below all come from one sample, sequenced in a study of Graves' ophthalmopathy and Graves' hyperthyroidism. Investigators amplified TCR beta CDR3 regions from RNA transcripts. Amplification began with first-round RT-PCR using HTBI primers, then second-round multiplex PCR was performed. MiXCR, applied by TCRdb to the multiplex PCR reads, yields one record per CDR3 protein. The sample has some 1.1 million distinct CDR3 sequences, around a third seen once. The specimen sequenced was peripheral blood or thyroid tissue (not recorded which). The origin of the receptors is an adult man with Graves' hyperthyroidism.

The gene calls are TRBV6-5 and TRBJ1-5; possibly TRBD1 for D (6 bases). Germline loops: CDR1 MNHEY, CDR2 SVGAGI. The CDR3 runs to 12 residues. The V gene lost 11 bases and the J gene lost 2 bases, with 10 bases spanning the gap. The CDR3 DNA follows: TGTGCCGGGAGGACAGGCAATCAGCCCCAGCATTTT. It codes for CAGRTGNQPQHF.

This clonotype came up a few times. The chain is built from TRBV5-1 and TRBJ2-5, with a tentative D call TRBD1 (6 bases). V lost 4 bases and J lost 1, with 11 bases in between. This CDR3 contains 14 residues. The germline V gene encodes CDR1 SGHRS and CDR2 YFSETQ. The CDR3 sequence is CASSLDSTQETQYF. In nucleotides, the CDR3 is TGCGCCAGCAGCCTGGACAGCACCCAAGAGACCCAGTACTTC. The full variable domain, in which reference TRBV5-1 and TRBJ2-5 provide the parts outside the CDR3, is KAGVTQTPRYLIKTRGQQVTLSCSPISGHRSVSWYQQTPGQGLQFLFEYFSETQRNKGNFPGRFSGRQFSNSRSEMNVSTLELGDSALYLCASSLDSTQETQYFGPGTRLLVL.

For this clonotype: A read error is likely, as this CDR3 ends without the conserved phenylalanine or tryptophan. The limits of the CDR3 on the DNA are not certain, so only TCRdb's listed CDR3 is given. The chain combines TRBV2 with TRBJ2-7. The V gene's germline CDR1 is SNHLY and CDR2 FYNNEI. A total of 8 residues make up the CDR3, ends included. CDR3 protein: CASSFAAY.

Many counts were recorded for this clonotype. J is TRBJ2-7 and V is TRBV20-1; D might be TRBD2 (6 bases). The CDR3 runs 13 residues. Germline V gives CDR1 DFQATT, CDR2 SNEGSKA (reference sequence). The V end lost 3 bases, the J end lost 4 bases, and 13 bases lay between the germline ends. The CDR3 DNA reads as TGCAGTGCTAGGGAGGGGCTCAGGTACGAGCAGTACTTC. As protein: CSAREGLRYEQYF.

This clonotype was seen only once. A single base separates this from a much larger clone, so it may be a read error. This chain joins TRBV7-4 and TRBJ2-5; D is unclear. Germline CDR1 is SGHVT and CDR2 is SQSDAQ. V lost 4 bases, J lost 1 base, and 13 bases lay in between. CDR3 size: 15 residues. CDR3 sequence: CASSCNARIQETQYF. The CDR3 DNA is TGTGCCAGCAGCTGTAATGCACGGATCCAAGAGACCCAGTACTTC.

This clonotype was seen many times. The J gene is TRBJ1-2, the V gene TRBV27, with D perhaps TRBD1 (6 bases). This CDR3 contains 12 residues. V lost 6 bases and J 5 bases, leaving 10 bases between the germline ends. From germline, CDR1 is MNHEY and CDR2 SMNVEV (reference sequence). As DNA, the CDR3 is TGTGCCAGCAGGGACAGCTATTATGGCTACACCTTC. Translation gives CASRDSYYGYTF.

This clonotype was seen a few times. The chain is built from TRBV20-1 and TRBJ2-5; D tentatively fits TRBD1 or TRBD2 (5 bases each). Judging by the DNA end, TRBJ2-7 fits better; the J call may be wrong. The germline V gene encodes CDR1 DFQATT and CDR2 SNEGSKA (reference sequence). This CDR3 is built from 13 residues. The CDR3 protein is CSARVGEYYEQYF. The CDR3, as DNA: TGCAGTGCTAGAGTGGGGGAATACTACGAGCAGTACTTC.

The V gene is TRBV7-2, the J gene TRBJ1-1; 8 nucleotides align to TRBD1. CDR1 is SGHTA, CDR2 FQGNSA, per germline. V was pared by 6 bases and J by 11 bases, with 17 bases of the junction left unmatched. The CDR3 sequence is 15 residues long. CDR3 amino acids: CASSYGQGASLGAFF. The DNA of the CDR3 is TGTGCCAGCAGTTACGGGCAGGGGGCGAGTCTAGGGGCTTTCTTT.

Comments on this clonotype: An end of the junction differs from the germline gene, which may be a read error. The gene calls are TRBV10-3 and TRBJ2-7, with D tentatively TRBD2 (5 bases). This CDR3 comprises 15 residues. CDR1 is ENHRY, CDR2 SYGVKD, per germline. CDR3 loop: CASSWTLPRTYEQYF. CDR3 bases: TGTGCCAGCAGTTGGACCCTCCCCAGGACTTACGAGCAGTACTTC.

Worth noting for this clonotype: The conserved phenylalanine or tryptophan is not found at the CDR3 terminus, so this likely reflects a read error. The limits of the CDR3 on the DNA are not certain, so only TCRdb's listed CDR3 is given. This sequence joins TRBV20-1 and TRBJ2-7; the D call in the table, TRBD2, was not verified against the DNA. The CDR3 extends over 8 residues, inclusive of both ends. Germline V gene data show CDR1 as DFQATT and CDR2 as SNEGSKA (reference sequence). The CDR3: CSARDLLA.

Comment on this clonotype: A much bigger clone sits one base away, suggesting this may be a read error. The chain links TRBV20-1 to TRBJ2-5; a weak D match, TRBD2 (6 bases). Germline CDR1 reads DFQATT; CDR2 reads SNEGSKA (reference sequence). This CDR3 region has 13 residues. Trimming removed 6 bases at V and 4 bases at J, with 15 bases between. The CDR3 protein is CSAVRGFSETQYF. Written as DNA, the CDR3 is TGCAGTGCCGTCCGGGGGTTTTCAGAGACCCAGTACTTC.

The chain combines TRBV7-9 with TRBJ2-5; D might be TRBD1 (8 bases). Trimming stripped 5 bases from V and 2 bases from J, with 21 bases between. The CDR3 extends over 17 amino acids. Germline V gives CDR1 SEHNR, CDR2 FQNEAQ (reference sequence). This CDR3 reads CASSEIGGGTGQETQYF. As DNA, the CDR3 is TGTGCCAGCAGCGAAATTGGGGGGGGGACAGGTCAAGAGACCCAGTACTTC. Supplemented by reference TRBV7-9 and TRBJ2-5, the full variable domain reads DTGVSQNPRHKITKRGQNVTFRCDPISEHNRLYWYRQTLGQGPEFLTYFQNEAQLEKSRLLSDRFSAERPKGSFSTLEIQRTEQGDSAMYLCASSEIGGGTGQETQYFGPGTRLLVL.

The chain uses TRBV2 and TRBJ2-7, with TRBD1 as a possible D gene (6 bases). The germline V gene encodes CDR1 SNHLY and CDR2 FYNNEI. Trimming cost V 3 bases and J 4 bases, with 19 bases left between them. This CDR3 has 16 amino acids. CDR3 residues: CASSDPLQGSSYEQYF. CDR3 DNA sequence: TGTGCCAGCAGTGACCCTTTACAGGGATCGTCATACGAGCAGTACTTC.

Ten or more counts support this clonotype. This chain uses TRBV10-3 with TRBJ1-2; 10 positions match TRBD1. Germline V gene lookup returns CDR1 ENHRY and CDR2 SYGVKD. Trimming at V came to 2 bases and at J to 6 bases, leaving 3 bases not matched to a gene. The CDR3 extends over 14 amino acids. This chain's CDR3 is CAISEDRGRHGYTF. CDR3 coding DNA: TGTGCCATCAGTGAGGACAGGGGGCGACATGGCTACACCTTC.

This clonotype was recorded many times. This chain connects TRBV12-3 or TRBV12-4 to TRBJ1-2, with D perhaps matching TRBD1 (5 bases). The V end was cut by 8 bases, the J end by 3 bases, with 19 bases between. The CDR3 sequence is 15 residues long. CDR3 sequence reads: CASLGNRDGYYGYTF. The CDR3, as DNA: TGTGCCAGCTTAGGAAACCGGGACGGATACTATGGCTACACCTTC.

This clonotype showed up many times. CDR3 sequence (DNA): TGTGCCACCTCGAGACTGGGGGTGGAGGGGACCCAGTACTTC. It encodes CATSRLGVEGTQYF. This chain links TRBV25-1 with TRBJ2-5; tentative D call: TRBD2 (6 bases). The CDR3 is made up of 14 amino acids. Trimming pared 10 bases from V and 7 bases from J, leaving 22 bases between. The germline CDR1 and CDR2 sequences are MGHDK and SYGVNS. Based on the CDR3 plus reference TRBV25-1 and TRBJ2-5, the full variable domain is EADIYQTPRYLVIGTGKKITLECSQTMGHDKMYWYQQDPGMELHLIHYSYGVNSTEKGDLSSESTVSRIRTEHFPLTLESARPSHTSQYLCATSRLGVEGTQYFGPGTRLLVL.

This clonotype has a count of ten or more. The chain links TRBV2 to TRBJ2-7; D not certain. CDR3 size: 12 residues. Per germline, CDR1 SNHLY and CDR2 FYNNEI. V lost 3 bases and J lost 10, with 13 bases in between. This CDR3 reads CASSDHFSTQYF. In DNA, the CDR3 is TGTGCCAGCAGTGACCATTTTAGTACCCAGTACTTC.

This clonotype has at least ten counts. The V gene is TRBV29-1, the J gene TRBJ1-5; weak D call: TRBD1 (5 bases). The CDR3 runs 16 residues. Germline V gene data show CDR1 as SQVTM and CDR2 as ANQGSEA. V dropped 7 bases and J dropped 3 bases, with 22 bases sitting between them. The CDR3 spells CSANRLPPSSNQPQHF. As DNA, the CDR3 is TGCAGCGCAAACAGGCTACCACCCTCCTCCAATCAGCCCCAGCATTTT.

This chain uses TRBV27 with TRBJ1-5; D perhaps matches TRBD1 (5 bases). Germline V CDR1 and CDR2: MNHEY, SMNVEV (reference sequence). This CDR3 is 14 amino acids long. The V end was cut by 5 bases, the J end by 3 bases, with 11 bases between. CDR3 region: CASSPRQLNQPQHF. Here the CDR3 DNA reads TGTGCCAGCAGTCCCCGACAGCTCAATCAGCCCCAGCATTTT.

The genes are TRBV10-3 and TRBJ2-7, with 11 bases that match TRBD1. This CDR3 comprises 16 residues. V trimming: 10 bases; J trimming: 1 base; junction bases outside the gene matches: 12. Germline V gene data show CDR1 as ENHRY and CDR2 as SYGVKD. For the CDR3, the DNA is TGTGCCAGCAGAAAAACCGGGACAGGGGGTTCCTACGAGCAGTACTTC. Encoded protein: CASRKTGTGGSYEQYF.

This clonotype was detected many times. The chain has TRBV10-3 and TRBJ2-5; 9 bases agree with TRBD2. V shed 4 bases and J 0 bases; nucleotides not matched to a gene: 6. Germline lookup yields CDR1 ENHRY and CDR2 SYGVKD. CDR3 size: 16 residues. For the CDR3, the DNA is TGTGCCATCAGTGGGTCGCGGGAGGGGAACCAAGAGACCCAGTACTTC. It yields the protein CAISGSREGNQETQYF.

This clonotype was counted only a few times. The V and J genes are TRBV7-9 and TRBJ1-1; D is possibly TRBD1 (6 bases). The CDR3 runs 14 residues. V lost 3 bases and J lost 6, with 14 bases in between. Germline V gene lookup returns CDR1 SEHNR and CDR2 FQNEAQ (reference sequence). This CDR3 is CASSFSGAMPEAFF. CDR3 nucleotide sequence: TGTGCCAGCAGCTTTTCGGGGGCGATGCCTGAAGCTTTCTTT.

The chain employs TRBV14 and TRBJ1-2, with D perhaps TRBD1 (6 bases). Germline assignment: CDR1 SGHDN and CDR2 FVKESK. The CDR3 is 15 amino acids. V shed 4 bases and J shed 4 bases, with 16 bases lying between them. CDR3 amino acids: CASSRVGGAVYGYTF. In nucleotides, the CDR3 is TGTGCCAGCAGCCGAGTGGGGGGCGCGGTCTATGGCTACACCTTC.

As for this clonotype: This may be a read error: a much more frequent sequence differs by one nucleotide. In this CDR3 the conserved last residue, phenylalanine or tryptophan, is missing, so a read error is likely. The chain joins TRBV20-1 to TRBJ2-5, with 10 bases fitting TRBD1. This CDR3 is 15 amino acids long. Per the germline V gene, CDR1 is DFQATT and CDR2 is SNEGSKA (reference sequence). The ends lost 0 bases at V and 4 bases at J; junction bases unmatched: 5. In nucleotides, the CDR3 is TGCAGTGCTAGAGACGGGACAGGGGTGCGAGAGACCCAGTACCTC. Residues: CSARDGTGVRETQYL.

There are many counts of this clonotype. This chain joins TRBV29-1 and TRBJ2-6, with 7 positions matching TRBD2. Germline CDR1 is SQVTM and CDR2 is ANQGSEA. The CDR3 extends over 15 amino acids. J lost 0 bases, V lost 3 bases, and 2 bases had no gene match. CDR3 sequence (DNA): TGCAGCGTTGATGCGGGAGACTCTGGGGCCAACGTCCTGACTTTC. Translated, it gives CSVDAGDSGANVLTF.

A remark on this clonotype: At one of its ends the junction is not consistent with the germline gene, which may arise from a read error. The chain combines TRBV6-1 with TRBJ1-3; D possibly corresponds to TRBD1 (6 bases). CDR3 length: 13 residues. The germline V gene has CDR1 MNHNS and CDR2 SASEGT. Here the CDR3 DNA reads TGTGCCAGCCAGCCGGGACAACGAAGCACCATGTATTTT. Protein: CASQPGQRSTMYF.